One T cell receptor (beta chain) is described in this entry. No antigen is known for it. TCRdb keeps only in-frame clones here, not all; method: immunoSEQ multiplex PCR. This repertoire shows some 96,000 clones, 85% to 90% found once; its top ten account for around 15%. CDR1 and CDR2 (germline): SNHLY, FYNNEI. J lost 2 bases, V lost 6 bases, and 7 bases had no gene match. The CDR3 spans 15 residues. The source of the sample is a study of T cell responses to AZD1222 COVID-19 vaccine. General study findings and limits: Clonal diversity was possibly underestimated, and white British individuals and females predominated among donors.

The V call is TRBV2, the J call TRBJ1-2; TRBD1 aligns across 9 bases. The specimen comprised peripheral blood, sampled on day 0 of AZD1222 vaccination. This receptor was obtained from an adult in good health. The CDR3: CASRNTGGGNYGYTF. The CDR3 bases are TGTGCCAGCAGGAATACAGGGGGCGGGAACTATGGCTACACCTTC. The whole variable domain, filled in from reference TRBV2 and TRBJ1-2, reads EPEVTQTPSHQVTQMGQEVILRCVPISNHLYFYWYRQILGQKVEFLVSFYNNEISEKSEIFDDQFSVERPDGSNFTLKIRSTKLEDSAMYFCASRNTGGGNYGYTFGSGTRLTVV.